The rows below give T cell receptor beta chains drawn from one sample of a study of beta chain features in type 1 diabetes. Clones were read by immunoSEQ multiplex PCR, and TCRdb kept only the in-frame ones, dropping some. The sample shows some 350,000 clones, over 9% of them seen only once. The specimen sequenced was central memory CD4+ T cells from blood. The receptors stem from a young man with type 1 diabetes. CDR3s include the opening cysteine and the closing phenylalanine or tryptophan. The D gene is left open where the match is weak. Part of the rows lack a size; the others show once, few, many or a class for expanded clones.

clone size,D gene,J gene,V gene,CDR3 protein,CDR3 DNA
few,TRBD1,TRBJ2-4,TRBV28,CASSFEPGGTGEVNIQYF,TGTGCCAGCAGCTTCGAACCGGGCGGGACAGGGGAGGTAAACATTCAGTACTTC
many,.,TRBJ2-5,TRBV28,CASREGRVETQYF,TGTGCCAGCAGGGAGGGTAGGGTAGAGACCCAGTACTTC
few,.,TRBJ2-1,TRBV9,CASSVARSNEQFF,TGTGCCAGCAGCGTAGCCAGATCCAATGAGCAGTTCTTC
.,TRBD2,TRBJ2-5,TRBV28,CASSLPGTSGAQETQYF,TGTGCCAGCAGTTTACCCGGGACTAGCGGGGCTCAAGAGACCCAGTACTTC
.,TRBD2,TRBJ2-7,TRBV18,CASSPWTRRDGEQYF,TGTGCCAGCTCACCATGGACTAGGAGGGATGGGGAGCAGTACTTC
.,.,TRBJ2-1,TRBV28,CASSFIALPGWQFF,TGTGCCAGCAGTTTTATTGCCCTCCCGGGGTGGCAGTTCTTC
few,.,TRBJ2-2,TRBV5-1,CASSSGTLNTGELFF,TGCGCCAGCAGCTCCGGGACATTGAACACCGGGGAGCTGTTTTTT
.,.,TRBJ2-1,TRBV7-2,CASSSGRGSYNEQFF,TGTGCCAGCAGCTCCGGGAGAGGGTCCTACAATGAGCAGTTCTTC
few,.,TRBJ1-4,TRBV6-5,CASRYSGGDEKLFF,TGTGCCAGCAGATACTCGGGGGGCGATGAAAAACTGTTTTTT
few,TRBD1,TRBJ1-4,TRBV11-2,CASSGGQGTNEKLFF,TGTGCCAGCAGCGGGGGACAGGGCACTAATGAAAAACTGTTTTTT
.,.,TRBJ1-1,TRBV6-5,CASSPGTTTEAFF,TGTGCCAGCAGCCCAGGGACAACAACTGAAGCTTTCTTT
.,.,TRBJ1-5,TRBV28,CASRLGQPTSSNQPQHF,TGTGCCAGCAGACTAGGACAGCCGACAAGTAGCAATCAGCCCCAGCATTTT
.,TRBD2,TRBJ2-7,TRBV7-7,CASSEREGRFYEQYF,TGTGCTAGCAGCGAGCGGGAGGGCAGGTTCTACGAGCAGTACTTC
.,TRBD1,TRBJ2-7,TRBV5-5,CASRPGTGNYYEQYF,TGTGCCAGCAGACCAGGGACAGGGAATTACTACGAGCAGTACTTC
few,TRBD1,TRBJ1-2,TRBV6-6,CASSYASPGTGFGYTF,TGTGCCAGCAGTTACGCCAGTCCCGGGACAGGGTTTGGCTACACCTTC
few,.,TRBJ2-5,TRBV5-1,CASSLNGYQETQYF,TGCGCCAGCAGCTTGAATGGGTACCAAGAGACCCAGTACTTC
.,.,TRBJ2-3,TRBV12-2,CASRLAGTARHTQYF,TGTGCAAGTCGCTTAGCCGGGACTGCCCGACATACGCAGTATTTT
few,.,TRBJ1-1,TRBV9,CASRKNRDSTEAFF,TGTGCCAGCAGAAAAAACAGGGATAGCACTGAAGCTTTCTTT
.,.,TRBJ1-3,TRBV30,CAWALSSGNTIYF,TGTGCCTGGGCCCTTTCCTCTGGAAACACCATATATTTT
.,.,TRBJ2-2,TRBV28,CASSLPGTVSGELFF,TGTGCCAGCAGTTTACCAGGGACTGTTTCCGGGGAGCTGTTTTTT
.,.,TRBJ2-3,TRBV4-1,CASSQVNLVSTDTQYF,TGCGCCAGCAGCCAAGTTAATCTGGTCAGCACAGATACGCAGTATTTT
few,.,TRBJ1-5,TRBV28,CASSGVQSNQPQHF,TGTGCCAGCAGCGGGGTGCAGAGCAATCAGCCCCAGCATTTT
few,.,TRBJ2-1,TRBV19,CASSIDWGNEQFF,TGTGCCAGTAGTATTGATTGGGGGAATGAGCAGTTCTTC
.,.,TRBJ2-7,TRBV5-5,CASSERDSYEQYF,TGTGCCAGCAGCGAACGGGACTCCTACGAGCAGTACTTC
few,TRBD1,TRBJ2-3,TRBV5-8,CASSYPGQGASDTQYF,TGTGCCAGCAGCTACCCGGGACAGGGGGCCTCGGATACGCAGTATTTT
many,TRBD2,TRBJ2-1,TRBV19,CASSRGLAGVPYNEQFF,TGTGCCAGTAGTCGGGGACTAGCGGGAGTCCCCTACAATGAGCAGTTCTTC
.,TRBD2,TRBJ2-7,TRBV7-2,CASSRTSGNYEQYF,TGTGCCAGCAGCCGGACTAGCGGGAACTACGAGCAGTACTTC
.,.,TRBJ1-3,TRBV27,CTHAGNTIYF,TGTACCCACGCTGGAAACACCATATATTTT
few,.,TRBJ2-5,TRBV30,CAWTGGGETQYF,TGTGCCTGGACCGGGGGAGGAGAGACCCAGTACTTC
.,.,TRBJ2-5,TRBV11-3,CASSRGPRETQYF,TGTGCCAGCAGCCGGGGACCAAGGGAGACCCAGTACTTC
few,TRBD2,TRBJ2-7,TRBV6-4,CATATSGTSYEQYF,TGTGCCACCGCTACTAGCGGTACCTCCTACGAGCAGTACTTC
many,TRBD1,TRBJ2-1,TRBV5-4,CASSPTGQGGEQFF,TGTGCCAGCAGCCCAACGGGACAGGGCGGTGAGCAGTTCTTC
few,.,TRBJ2-4,TRBV7-9,CASSLVGLIGSNIQYF,TGTGCCAGCAGCTTAGTAGGACTCATTGGTAGTAACATTCAGTACTTC